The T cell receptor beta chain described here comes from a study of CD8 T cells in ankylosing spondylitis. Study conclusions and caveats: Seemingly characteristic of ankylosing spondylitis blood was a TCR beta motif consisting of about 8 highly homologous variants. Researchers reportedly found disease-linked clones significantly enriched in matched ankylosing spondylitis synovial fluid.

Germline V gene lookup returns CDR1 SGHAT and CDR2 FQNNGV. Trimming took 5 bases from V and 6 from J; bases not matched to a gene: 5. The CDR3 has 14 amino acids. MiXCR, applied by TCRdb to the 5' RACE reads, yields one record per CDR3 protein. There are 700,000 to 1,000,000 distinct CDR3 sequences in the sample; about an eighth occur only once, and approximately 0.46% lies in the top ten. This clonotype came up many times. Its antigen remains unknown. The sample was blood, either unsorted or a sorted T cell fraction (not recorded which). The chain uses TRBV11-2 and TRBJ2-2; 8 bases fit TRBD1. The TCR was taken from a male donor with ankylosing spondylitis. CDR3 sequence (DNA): TGTGCCAGCAGCACAAGACAGGGGTCCGGGGAGCTGTTTTTT. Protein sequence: CASSTRQGSGELFF.